This is a list of T cell receptor beta chains from one sample in a study of blood T cell repertoires in COVID-19. Profiling relied on immunoSEQ multiplex PCR, and the TCRdb table lists in-frame clones only, not all of them. The sample holds approximately 220,000 clones, approximately 80% seen once. Sequenced material: PBMCs or T cells enriched from blood (not recorded which). Receptors were obtained from a woman in her 40s with acute COVID-19. Both conserved end residues are part of each CDR3. D genes are given only for firm matches. Clone size, where shown, is once, few, many, or a class for clones that have expanded.

clone size: -; J gene: TRBJ2-6; V gene: TRBV9; D gene: -; CDR3 protein: CASTRTASSGANVLTF; CDR3 DNA: TGTGCCAGCACCCGGACAGCTTCCTCTGGGGCCAACGTCCTGACTTTC
clone size: -; J gene: TRBJ1-2; V gene: TRBV6-4; D gene: -; CDR3 protein: CASSGTSYGYTF; CDR3 DNA: TGTGCCAGCTCCGGCACTAGCTATGGCTACACCTTC
clone size: -; J gene: TRBJ2-2; V gene: TRBV6-6; D gene: -; CDR3 protein: CASSYSGTRNTGELFF; CDR3 DNA: TGTGCCAGCAGTTACTCCGGGACAAGGAACACCGGGGAGCTGTTTTTT
clone size: -; J gene: TRBJ1-2; V gene: TRBV21-1; D gene: -; CDR3 protein: CASSKADTPGDYGYTF; CDR3 DNA: TGTGCCAGCAGCAAAGCCGACACTCCAGGTGACTATGGCTACACCTTC
clone size: few; J gene: TRBJ1-2; V gene: TRBV2; D gene: -; CDR3 protein: CASSEEPGIYGYTF; CDR3 DNA: TGTGCCAGCAGTGAAGAACCCGGGATCTATGGCTACACCTTC
clone size: few; J gene: TRBJ2-7; V gene: TRBV15; D gene: TRBD1; CDR3 protein: CATRRDRVSEQYF; CDR3 DNA: TGTGCCACCCGCCGGGACAGGGTTAGCGAGCAGTACTTC
clone size: few; J gene: TRBJ2-2; V gene: TRBV5-1; D gene: TRBD2; CDR3 protein: CASTGMGLAAGELFF; CDR3 DNA: TGCGCCAGCACCGGGATGGGACTAGCGGCCGGGGAGCTGTTTTTT
clone size: -; J gene: TRBJ1-5; V gene: TRBV27; D gene: -; CDR3 protein: CASSLSFDQPQHF; CDR3 DNA: TGTGCCAGCAGTTTGAGTTTCGATCAGCCCCAGCATTTT
clone size: -; J gene: TRBJ2-1; V gene: TRBV19; D gene: -; CDR3 protein: CASRTHKNSYNEQFF; CDR3 DNA: TGTGCCAGTAGGACTCACAAAAACTCCTACAATGAGCAGTTCTTC
clone size: -; J gene: TRBJ1-2; V gene: TRBV7-2; D gene: TRBD1; CDR3 protein: CASSLVGTGLGDGYTF; CDR3 DNA: TGTGCCAGCAGCTTAGTCGGGACAGGGTTAGGAGATGGCTACACCTTC
clone size: -; J gene: TRBJ1-5; V gene: TRBV28; D gene: TRBD1; CDR3 protein: CASRPGTGEQPQHF; CDR3 DNA: TGTGCCAGCAGACCCGGGACAGGGGAGCAGCCCCAGCATTTT
clone size: -; J gene: TRBJ1-5; V gene: TRBV2; D gene: -; CDR3 protein: CASSFRGNSNQPQHF; CDR3 DNA: TGTGCCAGCAGTTTTCGGGGAAATAGCAATCAGCCCCAGCATTTT
clone size: -; J gene: TRBJ2-7; V gene: TRBV20-1; D gene: -; CDR3 protein: CSVPAYEQYF; CDR3 DNA: TGCAGTGTTCCTGCCTACGAGCAGTACTTC
clone size: -; J gene: TRBJ1-6; V gene: TRBV28; D gene: -; CDR3 protein: CASRTSAGSPLHF; CDR3 DNA: TGTGCCAGCAGAACATCAGCGGGTTCACCCCTCCACTTT
clone size: -; J gene: TRBJ2-1; V gene: TRBV5-4; D gene: -; CDR3 protein: CASSLVLPNEQFF; CDR3 DNA: TGTGCCAGCAGCTTGGTCCTTCCTAATGAGCAGTTCTTC
clone size: -; J gene: TRBJ1-2; V gene: TRBV25-1; D gene: -; CDR3 protein: CASNPIGASGGYTF; CDR3 DNA: TGTGCCAGCAACCCAATAGGGGCATCTGGTGGCTACACCTTC
clone size: -; J gene: TRBJ1-1; V gene: TRBV28; D gene: -; CDR3 protein: CASSFPQDQKAFF; CDR3 DNA: TGTGCCAGCAGTTTCCCGCAGGATCAGAAAGCTTTCTTT
clone size: -; J gene: TRBJ1-1; V gene: TRBV6-5; D gene: -; CDR3 protein: CASRPTGTVLIAFF; CDR3 DNA: TGTGCCAGCAGACCCACCGGGACTGTCCTGATAGCTTTCTTT
clone size: -; J gene: TRBJ1-5; V gene: TRBV19; D gene: -; CDR3 protein: CASKARGPQHF; CDR3 DNA: TGTGCCAGTAAAGCCCGGGGGCCCCAGCATTTT
clone size: -; J gene: TRBJ2-5; V gene: TRBV19; D gene: -; CDR3 protein: CASSKFNFGQYQETQYF; CDR3 DNA: TGTGCCAGTAGTAAATTCAACTTCGGACAGTACCAAGAGACCCAGTACTTC
clone size: -; J gene: TRBJ2-3; V gene: TRBV7-2; D gene: TRBD1; CDR3 protein: CASSFDRATGTDTQYF; CDR3 DNA: TGTGCCAGCAGCTTTGACAGGGCCACGGGCACAGATACGCAGTATTTT
clone size: -; J gene: TRBJ2-2; V gene: TRBV2; D gene: -; CDR3 protein: CASSELTTGELFF; CDR3 DNA: TGTGCCAGCAGTGAACTAACCACCGGGGAGCTGTTTTTT
clone size: -; J gene: TRBJ2-3; V gene: TRBV2; D gene: TRBD1; CDR3 protein: CASSARTGGTDTQYF; CDR3 DNA: TGTGCCAGCAGTGCCCGGACAGGGGGCACAGATACGCAGTATTTT
clone size: -; J gene: TRBJ1-4; V gene: TRBV5-1; D gene: -; CDR3 protein: CASSFTLAGEKLFF; CDR3 DNA: TGCGCCAGCAGCTTTACCCTCGCGGGTGAAAAACTGTTTTTT
clone size: -; J gene: TRBJ1-2; V gene: TRBV21-1; D gene: -; CDR3 protein: CASSKEGGTGDFGGGYTF; CDR3 DNA: TGTGCCAGCAGCAAAGAAGGAGGGACAGGGGACTTTGGAGGAGGCTACACCTTC
clone size: -; J gene: TRBJ2-7; V gene: TRBV30; D gene: -; CDR3 protein: CAWSVAVSYEQYF; CDR3 DNA: TGTGCCTGGAGTGTTGCGGTCTCCTACGAGCAGTACTTC
clone size: -; J gene: TRBJ1-2; V gene: TRBV4-3; D gene: -; CDR3 protein: CASSQDGGSTGYTF; CDR3 DNA: TGCGCCAGCAGCCAAGACGGCGGCTCCACTGGCTACACCTTC
clone size: -; J gene: TRBJ2-3; V gene: TRBV5-4; D gene: TRBD1; CDR3 protein: CATRQGITDTQYF; CDR3 DNA: TGTGCCACCAGACAGGGTATCACAGATACGCAGTATTTT
clone size: -; J gene: TRBJ2-5; V gene: TRBV4-3; D gene: TRBD1; CDR3 protein: CASSQDHRGVQETQYF; CDR3 DNA: TGCGCCAGCAGCCAAGACCACAGGGGGGTTCAAGAGACCCAGTACTTC
clone size: -; J gene: TRBJ1-5; V gene: TRBV28; D gene: -; CDR3 protein: CASSYHRAVGNQPQHF; CDR3 DNA: TGTGCCAGCAGTTACCACAGGGCGGTTGGCAATCAGCCCCAGCATTTT
clone size: -; J gene: TRBJ2-1; V gene: TRBV5-4; D gene: TRBD1; CDR3 protein: CASSRTGGSNNEQFF; CDR3 DNA: TGTGCCAGCAGCCGGACAGGGGGGAGTAACAATGAGCAGTTCTTC
clone size: -; J gene: TRBJ1-4; V gene: TRBV6-5; D gene: -; CDR3 protein: CASSYGDRINEKLFF; CDR3 DNA: TGTGCCAGCAGTTACGGTGACAGGATTAATGAAAAACTGTTTTTT
clone size: once; J gene: TRBJ2-1; V gene: TRBV19; D gene: TRBD2; CDR3 protein: CASRPGLAGDNEQFF; CDR3 DNA: TGTGCCAGTAGACCGGGACTAGCGGGAGACAATGAGCAGTTCTTC
clone size: -; J gene: TRBJ2-2; V gene: TRBV28; D gene: -; CDR3 protein: CASSPLPTGELFF; CDR3 DNA: TGTGCCAGCAGTCCCCTCCCCACCGGGGAGCTGTTTTTT
clone size: -; J gene: TRBJ1-2; V gene: TRBV19; D gene: -; CDR3 protein: CASSLESRYSYGYTF; CDR3 DNA: TGTGCCAGTAGTCTGGAGTCCCGCTACTCCTATGGCTACACCTTC
clone size: -; J gene: TRBJ1-1; V gene: TRBV12-3/TRBV12-4; D gene: -; CDR3 protein: CASSLLGSGAFF; CDR3 DNA: TGTGCCAGCAGTTTATTGGGGAGCGGGGCTTTCTTT
clone size: -; J gene: TRBJ1-6; V gene: TRBV15; D gene: -; CDR3 protein: CATSRDPGTSNSPLHF; CDR3 DNA: TGTGCCACCAGCAGAGACCCCGGGACTTCAAATTCACCCCTCCACTTT
clone size: -; J gene: TRBJ2-7; V gene: TRBV11-2; D gene: -; CDR3 protein: CASSSGAPGQYF; CDR3 DNA: TGTGCCAGCAGCTCAGGGGCTCCCGGGCAGTACTTC
clone size: -; J gene: TRBJ2-1; V gene: TRBV7-3; D gene: TRBD2; CDR3 protein: CASSPIALAGGHNEQFF; CDR3 DNA: TGTGCCAGCAGTCCTATTGCCTTAGCGGGGGGGCATAATGAGCAGTTCTTC
clone size: -; J gene: TRBJ2-5; V gene: TRBV27; D gene: TRBD2; CDR3 protein: CASSLRDPSRAGVGETQYF; CDR3 DNA: TGTGCCAGCAGTCTCCGGGACCCGTCAAGGGCGGGGGTTGGGGAGACCCAGTACTTC
clone size: few; J gene: TRBJ1-2; V gene: TRBV5-1; D gene: -; CDR3 protein: CASSLTDNQGGYTF; CDR3 DNA: TGCGCCAGCAGCTTGACAGACAACCAGGGTGGCTACACCTTC
clone size: -; J gene: TRBJ2-5; V gene: TRBV10-3; D gene: -; CDR3 protein: CAISESREETQYF; CDR3 DNA: TGTGCCATCAGTGAGTCGAGGGAAGAGACCCAGTACTTC
clone size: few; J gene: TRBJ1-3; V gene: TRBV30; D gene: -; CDR3 protein: CAWSRQGGNTIYF; CDR3 DNA: TGTGCCTGGAGCCGGCAGGGAGGAAACACCATATATTTT
clone size: few; J gene: TRBJ2-2; V gene: TRBV10-1; D gene: -; CDR3 protein: CASSAVLNTGELFF; CDR3 DNA: TGCGCCAGCAGTGCAGTGCTGAACACCGGGGAGCTGTTTTTT
clone size: -; J gene: TRBJ1-1; V gene: TRBV7-2; D gene: -; CDR3 protein: CASSLAQNTEAFF; CDR3 DNA: TGTGCCAGCAGCTTAGCCCAGAACACTGAAGCTTTCTTT
clone size: -; J gene: TRBJ2-4; V gene: TRBV18; D gene: TRBD2; CDR3 protein: CASSPKTGVFGGVGKNIQYF; CDR3 DNA: TGTGCCAGCTCACCCAAGACCGGGGTCTTCGGGGGGGTAGGCAAAAACATTCAGTACTTC
clone size: -; J gene: TRBJ1-4; V gene: TRBV30; D gene: TRBD1; CDR3 protein: CACPDRASNEKLFF; CDR3 DNA: TGTGCCTGTCCCGACAGGGCCTCTAATGAAAAACTGTTTTTT
clone size: -; J gene: TRBJ1-2; V gene: TRBV2; D gene: -; CDR3 protein: CASWAGLNYGYTF; CDR3 DNA: TGTGCCAGCTGGGCAGGCCTTAACTATGGCTACACCTTC
clone size: -; J gene: TRBJ1-5; V gene: TRBV30; D gene: -; CDR3 protein: CAWSVPGRGDNQPQHF; CDR3 DNA: TGTGCCTGGAGTGTCCCCGGCCGCGGGGACAATCAGCCCCAGCATTTT
clone size: -; J gene: TRBJ1-3; V gene: TRBV19; D gene: -; CDR3 protein: CASSPRTGVSGNTIYF; CDR3 DNA: TGTGCCAGTAGTCCACGAACAGGCGTCTCTGGAAACACCATATATTTT
clone size: -; J gene: TRBJ1-6; V gene: TRBV10-3; D gene: -; CDR3 protein: CAISERPGGGSPLHF; CDR3 DNA: TGTGCCATCAGTGAGAGGCCGGGGGGAGGTTCACCCCTCCACTTT
clone size: -; J gene: TRBJ1-5; V gene: TRBV20-1; D gene: -; CDR3 protein: CSASKGGANQPQHF; CDR3 DNA: TGCAGTGCTAGTAAAGGGGGGGCTAATCAGCCCCAGCATTTT
clone size: -; J gene: TRBJ1-1; V gene: TRBV19; D gene: -; CDR3 protein: CASISMGARAFF; CDR3 DNA: TGTGCCAGTATCTCGATGGGGGCCCGAGCTTTCTTT
clone size: once; J gene: TRBJ1-1; V gene: TRBV11-2; D gene: -; CDR3 protein: CASSGEGASMNTEAFF; CDR3 DNA: TGTGCCAGCAGCGGCGAAGGGGCTTCCATGAACACTGAAGCTTTCTTT